This TCR beta chain is drawn from a study of blood T cell repertoires in COVID-19. The wider study: COVID-19 samples collected from the United States, Italy and Spain covered acute and convalescent phases. In each case, the material was cDNA or gDNA derived from T cells, B-cell-depleted T cells, or PBMCs.

TCRdb keeps only in-frame clones here, not all; method: immunoSEQ multiplex PCR. The repertoire holds 150,000 or so clones, with more than 75% as singletons. Trimming took 8 bases from V and 7 from J; bases not matched to a gene: 11. The CDR3 extends over 14 amino acids. CDR1 is MNHEY, CDR2 SMNVEV, per germline (reference sequence). Each participant's cohort was designated according to participant-reported clinical history. Recovered status in Cohort 3 required two negative PCRs, clearance, or symptom resolution. J is TRBJ2-1 and V is TRBV27, with 7 bases that match TRBD2. Sequences were obtained from PBMCs or T cells enriched from blood (not recorded which). This receptor was identified in a woman in her 50s who had recovered from COVID-19. CDR3 protein: CASRAGHGGNEQFF. The CDR3 bases are TGTGCCAGCCGAGCGGGGCACGGAGGAAATGAGCAGTTCTTC.